These 18 T cell receptor beta chains came from one sample sequenced in a study of T cells in Graves' hyperthyroidism and ophthalmopathy. Amplification yielded TCR beta CDR3 regions, with RNA transcripts as the source. With the HTBI primer set, the TCR CDR3 went through a first round of RT-PCR. MiXCR, applied by TCRdb to the multiplex PCR reads, yields one record per CDR3 protein. This table has roughly 500,000 distinct CDR3 sequences, approximately 22% appearing once. The sequenced sample consisted of blood. Every receptor here comes from a woman in her seventies with Graves' ophthalmopathy.

V and J are TRBV5-1 and TRBJ2-3; 8 bases map to TRBD1. The CDR3 loop spans 15 amino acids. Germline CDR1 SGHRS, CDR2 YFSETQ. With V trimmed by 0 bases and J by 4 bases, 4 bases remained unmatched. The CDR3 here is CASSLEQGAPDTQYF. CDR3 coding DNA: TGCGCCAGCAGCTTGGAGCAGGGGGCCCCAGATACGCAGTATTTT.

The J gene is TRBJ2-5, the V gene TRBV13; 11 bases align to TRBD2. The germline CDR1 and CDR2 sequences are PRHDT and FYEKMQ (reference sequence). Unmatched junction bases numbered 5, after V lost 4 bases and J lost 1 base. This CDR3 region has 16 residues. As DNA, the CDR3 is TGTGCCAGCAGCTCACGACTAGCGGGGCGCCAAGAGACCCAGTACTTC. Translating it yields CASSSRLAGRQETQYF. Full variable domain (rest looked up from reference TRBV13 and TRBJ2-5): AAGVIQSPRHLIKEKRETATLKCYPIPRHDTVYWYQQGPGQDPQFLISFYEKMQSDKGSIPDRFSAQQFSDYHSELNMSSLELGDSALYFCASSSRLAGRQETQYFGPGTRLLVL.

There are many counts of this clonotype. The rearrangement uses TRBV30 and TRBJ2-1; D not certain. Trimming shortened V by 7 bases and J by 3 bases, and 7 bases separated the two germline ends. The germline V gene encodes CDR1 GTSNPN and CDR2 SVGIG (reference sequence). CDR3 length: 11 amino acids. DNA for the CDR3: TGTGCCTCCCAGCTCTACAATGAGCAGTTCTTC. As protein: CASQLYNEQFF.

The chain uses TRBV11-2 and TRBJ2-2; D ambiguous. Germline values: CDR1 SGHAT, CDR2 FQNNGV. The CDR3 runs 15 residues. V was trimmed by 3 bases and J by 3 bases, leaving 11 bases between them. DNA for the CDR3: TGTGCCAGCAGCTTTAGGGAATTCGACACCGGGGAGCTGTTTTTT. This gives the protein CASSFREFDTGELFF.

This clonotype was observed a few times. The chain links TRBV28 to TRBJ2-7; tentative D call: TRBD1 (5 bases). Germline V gene sequence: CDR1 MDHEN, CDR2 SYDVKM. This CDR3 spans 13 amino acids. V shed 6 bases and J shed 3 bases, with 12 bases lying between them. CDR3 coding DNA: TGTGCCAGCAGCATGGGGCAGGGCTACGAGCAGTACTTC. It encodes CASSMGQGYEQYF. Drawing the rest from reference TRBV28 and TRBJ2-7, the complete variable domain is DVKVTQSSRYLVKRTGEKVFLECVQDMDHENMFWYRQDPGLGLRLIYFSYDVKMKEKGDIPEGYSVSREKKERFSLILESASTNQTSMYLCASSMGQGYEQYFGPGTRLTVT.

At least ten counts were recorded for this clonotype. The rearrangement joins TRBV12-3 or TRBV12-4 to TRBJ2-4; the match to TRBD1 covers 9 bases. J was trimmed by 5 bases and V by 4 bases; bases with no gene match: 9. CDR3 length: 16 residues. As DNA, the CDR3 is TGTGCCAGCAGTTCACTCCGGGACAGGGATGAAAACATTCAGTACTTC. Protein: CASSSLRDRDENIQYF.

V and J are TRBV15 and TRBJ1-1; no clear D gene. The CDR3 extends over 18 amino acids. CDR1 and CDR2 from the germline V gene are LNHNV and YYDKDF (reference sequence). V lost 5 bases and J 0 bases, leaving 22 bases between the germline ends. The CDR3 DNA is TGTGCCACCAGCGATCCGATCTCCAATATCGGGATGAACACTGAAGCTTTCTTT. Its protein product is CATSDPISNIGMNTEAFF.

The chain is built from TRBV30 and TRBJ1-1, with 8 bases that match TRBD1. There are 13 residues in the CDR3. Unmatched junction bases numbered 4, after V lost 3 bases and J lost 4 bases. CDR1 is GTSNPN, CDR2 SVGIG, per germline (reference sequence). CDR3 in DNA: TGTGCCTGGAGGGTTACAGGGGGCACTGAAGCTTTCTTT. As protein: CAWRVTGGTEAFF.

This clonotype was seen a handful of times. The gene calls are TRBV3-1 and TRBJ2-5; maybe TRBD2 (5 bases). V lost 4 bases and J lost 5, with 14 bases in between. The CDR3 sequence is 14 residues long. The germline gives CDR1 LGHDT, CDR2 YNNKEL (reference sequence). The CDR3 sequence is CASSPGIPEETQYF. The CDR3 nucleotides are TGTGCCAGCAGCCCCGGGATCCCCGAGGAGACCCAGTACTTC.

The gene calls are TRBV24-1 and TRBJ2-7; TRBD1 matches at 8 bases. The length of the CDR3 is 17 residues. Germline V gene sequence: CDR1 KGHDR, CDR2 SFDVKD. J lost 0 bases, V lost 4 bases, and 10 bases had no gene match. CDR3 sequence: CATSDDGQGLSSYEQYF. The CDR3 DNA follows: TGTGCCACCAGTGACGACGGACAGGGACTGAGCTCCTACGAGCAGTACTTC.

V is TRBV20-1 and J is TRBJ2-7, with 11 bases lining up with TRBD2. Germline values: CDR1 DFQATT, CDR2 SNEGSKA (reference sequence). The V segment lost 6 bases and the J segment 2 bases; nucleotides outside the gene matches: 9. The length of the CDR3 is 15 residues. CDR3 nucleotides: TGCAGTGCCACGACTAGCGGGACTCCCCCCTACGAGCAGTACTTC. Its translation is CSATTSGTPPYEQYF.

This clonotype has a count of ten or more. V gene TRBV19 combines with J gene TRBJ2-1, with 8 bases fitting TRBD2. The junction had 16 bases not matched to a gene; V was cut back by 1 base and J by 8 bases. The CDR3 consists of 18 residues. The V gene's germline CDR1 is LNHDA and CDR2 SQIVND (reference sequence). The CDR3 DNA reads as TGTGCCAGTAGTATAGGGGGCATGGGACTAGGGCTGAGCGATGAGCAGTTCTTC. This encodes CASSIGGMGLGLSDEQFF.

The rearrangement joins TRBV28 to TRBJ2-7; D gene ambiguous. Germline V gives CDR1 MDHEN, CDR2 SYDVKM. CDR3 length: 15 residues. V lost 5 bases and J lost 5, with 19 bases in between. The CDR3 DNA is TGTGCCAGCAGTATCCGGGCCCTATCCGGTAACGAGCAGTACTTC. Encoded protein: CASSIRALSGNEQYF.

Only a few counts were recorded for this clonotype. DNA for the CDR3: TGTGCCAGCAGCGTAGCCTCGGGGATTCAAGAGACCCAGTACTTC. Its protein product is CASSVASGIQETQYF. The genes are TRBV9 and TRBJ2-5; a weak D match, TRBD2 (5 bases). The V gene lost 0 bases and the J gene lost 2 bases, with 11 bases spanning the gap. Germline loops: CDR1 SGDLS, CDR2 YYNGEE. This CDR3 has 15 residues.

This clonotype has only a few counts. J is TRBJ2-3 and V is TRBV30; unclear D gene. Trimming stripped 2 bases from V and 1 base from J, with 10 bases between. The CDR3 consists of 14 residues. Germline CDR1 is GTSNPN and CDR2 is SVGIG (reference sequence). The CDR3 DNA sequence: TGTGCCTGGAGTCTCGGCGTCCGCACAGATACGCAGTATTTT. It is translated as CAWSLGVRTDTQYF.

The CDR3 DNA reads as TGTGCCAGCAGAGTTACAGGGGCGATGACGGCCGGGGAGCTGTTTTTT. The encoded protein is CASRVTGAMTAGELFF. This chain connects TRBV27 to TRBJ2-2; 7 nucleotides align to TRBD1. Germline trimming cut 6 bases from V and 6 bases from J; bases unmatched to any gene: 13. There are 16 residues in the CDR3. Per germline, CDR1 MNHEY and CDR2 SMNVEV (reference sequence).

The V call is TRBV12-3 or TRBV12-4, the J call TRBJ1-4; D is unresolved. This CDR3 has 15 amino acids. The V gene lost 3 bases and the J gene lost 4 bases, with 12 bases spanning the gap. CDR3 sequence: CASSFFGGLNEKLFF. For the CDR3, the DNA is TGTGCCAGCAGTTTCTTCGGTGGCCTTAATGAAAAACTGTTTTTT.

The chain couples TRBV13 to TRBJ1-2, with a possible D match to TRBD1 (6 bases). Germline values: CDR1 PRHDT, CDR2 FYEKMQ (reference sequence). The CDR3 totals 14 residues. Trimming cost V 5 bases and J 6 bases, with 16 bases left between them. CDR3 in amino acids: CASSINHRDDGYTF. For the CDR3, the DNA is TGTGCCAGCAGCATCAATCACAGGGATGATGGCTACACCTTC.